The entry below describes one TCR beta chain. This CDR3 is 13 amino acids long. No DNA is given; TCRdb re-called the 5' RACE reads and lists each CDR3 protein once. This sample's clone table lists roughly 450,000 distinct CDR3 sequences. These data come from a study of T cells expressing NK-cell markers. The sequencing input was blood T cells: a sorted CD56 or NKG2C T cell subset, CD4+ or CD8+ T cells, or bulk PBMC T cells (not recorded which). The chain couples TRBV12-3 or TRBV12-4 to TRBJ1-5; TCRdb lists TRBD1, though no DNA is available to test this call. The sequence was obtained from a woman aged 45 to 65 in good health. CDR3: CASSIQGFQPQHF.